Shown below are 8 T cell receptor beta chains from a single sample sequenced in a study of early T cells in non-severe SARS-CoV-2 infection. TCRdb reprocessed the 5' RACE reads via MiXCR and lists one record per CDR3 protein. The sample records over 95,000 distinct CDR3 sequences, roughly 15% being singletons. Sequencing input: whole blood. The receptors shown here come from an adult who was a healthcare worker with PCR-confirmed SARS-CoV-2 infection or an uninfected control (not recorded which).

The chain recombines TRBV13 with TRBJ1-1, with D hard to call. With 5 bases removed from V and 1 base from J, the gap between germline ends came to 11 bases. CDR1 and CDR2 (germline): PRHDT, FYEKMQ (reference sequence). The CDR3 is made up of 14 amino acids. For the CDR3, the DNA is TGTGCCAGCAGCGCAGGTCCAGAGAACACTGAAGCTTTCTTT. Its translation: CASSAGPENTEAFF. Complete variable domain (other parts from reference TRBV13 and TRBJ1-1): AAGVIQSPRHLIKEKRETATLKCYPIPRHDTVYWYQQGPGQDPQFLISFYEKMQSDKGSIPDRFSAQQFSDYHSELNMSSLELGDSALYFCASSAGPENTEAFFGQGTRLTVV.

The rearrangement uses TRBV3-1 and TRBJ1-2; TRBD1 matches 8 bases. The CDR3 has 14 residues. Per germline, CDR1 LGHDT and CDR2 YNNKEL (reference sequence). V lost 4 bases and J lost 3; bases outside the gene matches: 4. CDR3 nucleotides: TGTGCCAGCAGCCTGACAGGGGCGCACTATGGCTACACCTTC. Translation gives CASSLTGAHYGYTF.

The V call is TRBV6-2 or TRBV6-3, the J call TRBJ2-7; D remains ambiguous. The CDR3 spans 14 residues. V lost 2 bases and J lost 2, with 10 bases in between. Germline lookup yields CDR1 MNHEY and CDR2 SVGEGT. The CDR3 here is CASSYGLSPYEQYF. The CDR3, as DNA: TGTGCCAGCAGTTACGGCCTGAGCCCCTACGAGCAGTACTTC.

V usage is TRBV5-1 and J usage is TRBJ1-4; D may be TRBD1 (5 bases). V was cut by 0 bases and J by 3 bases, with 6 bases left in between. The CDR3 consists of 14 residues. Looked up from germline, CDR1 is SGHRS and CDR2 is YFSETQ. CDR3 DNA sequence: TGCGCCAGCAGCTTGGGGGGCCCTAATGAAAAACTGTTTTTT. It yields the protein CASSLGGPNEKLFF.

This rearrangement joins TRBV28 to TRBJ1-1, with TRBD1 as a possible D gene (6 bases). Looked up from germline, CDR1 is MDHEN and CDR2 is SYDVKM. The CDR3 sequence is 13 residues long. V dropped 3 bases and J dropped 4 bases, with 9 bases sitting between them. The CDR3 DNA sequence: TGTGCCAGCAGTTTCGGGGGGGCCACTGAAGCTTTCTTT. Encoded protein: CASSFGGATEAFF.

This clonotype came up a few times. The CDR3 protein is CASSRREGTDTQYF. The CDR3 coding sequence is TGTGCCAGCAGTCGGAGGGAGGGGACAGATACGCAGTATTTT. The chain has TRBV7-2 and TRBJ2-3; 7 bases map to TRBD2. Trimming removed 6 bases from V and 3 bases from J; junction bases left unmatched: 6. The CDR3 runs to 14 residues. From germline, CDR1 is SGHTA and CDR2 FQGNSA.

The rearrangement joins TRBV7-2 to TRBJ1-6; D remains ambiguous. The V and J ends lost 3 bases and 10 bases respectively, with 16 bases between them. The CDR3 has 15 residues. The germline CDR1 and CDR2 sequences are SGHTA and FQGNSA. CDR3 sequence: CASSFLEVVGSPLHF. Written as DNA, the CDR3 is TGTGCCAGCAGCTTTCTGGAGGTGGTAGGCTCACCCCTCCACTTT.

This clonotype occurred a few times. The chain uses TRBV12-3 or TRBV12-4 and TRBJ2-5; 10 bases line up with TRBD2. The length of the CDR3 is 14 residues. Losses at the gene ends were 6 bases for V and 6 bases for J; bases not matched to a gene: 7. CDR3 nucleotide sequence: TGTGCCAGCAGAAGAGCGGGGGGGGAGAAGACCCAGTACTTC. This gives the protein CASRRAGGEKTQYF.